Sequencing of this TCR beta chain was carried out in a study of regulatory T cells in long-lasting Graves disease. CDR1 and CDR2 (germline): DFQATT, SNEGSKA (reference sequence). The CDR3 loop spans 16 amino acids. This clonotype was seen only a few times. Its antigen remains unidentified. In building TCR beta libraries, iRepertoire HTBI primers were used together with Arm-PCR of CDR3 regions. TCRdb reanalysed the multiplex PCR reads using MiXCR and keeps one entry per CDR3 protein. Here the sample spans approximately 400,000 distinct CDR3 sequences, around 15% being singletons. Overall study findings and caveats: TCR diversity was lower in persistent Graves' patients (versus newly diagnosed ones).

Time point denoted: newly diagnosed GD, antithyroid drugs for less than 3 months. PBMCs were the source of the RNA used for TCR sequencing. Into tubes containing EDTA, roughly 8.3 milliliters of peripheral blood were drawn. This TCR was recovered from a female donor with Graves disease. The sample was peripheral blood mononuclear cells (PBMCs), taken at new diagnosis, from a patient treated with antithyroid drugs. The chain is built from TRBV20-1 and TRBJ2-3; TRBD2 agrees at 10 bases. The J call may be incorrect, as the DNA end agrees better with TRBJ2-5. CDR3 sequence reads: CSATPATSGTTETQYF. DNA for the CDR3: TGCAGTGCTACCCCCGCTACTAGCGGGACGACGGAGACCCAGTACTTC.